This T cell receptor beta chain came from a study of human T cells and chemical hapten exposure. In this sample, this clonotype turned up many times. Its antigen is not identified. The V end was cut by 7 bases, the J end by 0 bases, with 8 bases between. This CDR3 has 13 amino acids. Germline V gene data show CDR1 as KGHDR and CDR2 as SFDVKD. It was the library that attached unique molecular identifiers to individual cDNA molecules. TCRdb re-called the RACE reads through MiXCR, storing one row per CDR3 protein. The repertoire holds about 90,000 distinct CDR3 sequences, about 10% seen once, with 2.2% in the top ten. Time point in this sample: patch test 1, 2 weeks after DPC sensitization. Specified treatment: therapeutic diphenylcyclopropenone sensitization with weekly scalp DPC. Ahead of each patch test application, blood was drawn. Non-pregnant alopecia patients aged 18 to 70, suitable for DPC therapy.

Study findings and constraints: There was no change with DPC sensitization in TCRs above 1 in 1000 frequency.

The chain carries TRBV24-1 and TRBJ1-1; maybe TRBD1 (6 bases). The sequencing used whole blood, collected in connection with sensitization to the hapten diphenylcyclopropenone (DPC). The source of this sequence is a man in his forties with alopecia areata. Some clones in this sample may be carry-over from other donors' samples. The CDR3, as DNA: TGTGCCACCAGAGACAGGCTGAACACTGAAGCTTTCTTT. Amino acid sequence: CATRDRLNTEAFF.